The rows below give T cell receptor beta chains drawn from one sample of a study of cytomegalovirus exposure and HLA in healthy donors. Only in-frame clones appear in the TCRdb table, and some are missing; sequencing was by immunoSEQ multiplex PCR. The repertoire holds fewer than 150,000 clones, with just over 85% as singletons. The sequenced material came from PBMCs. Receptors originate from a woman under 30 in good health and CMV-seropositive. The CDR3 runs from the conserved cysteine through the conserved F or W. Each record gives: CDR3 protein, CDR3 DNA, V gene, clone size, J gene, D gene. D genes are given only for firm matches. Not all rows give a size; the values are once, few, many and, for expanded clones, a class.

CDR3aa: CASMTWTSVGTGELFF; CDR3nt: TGTGCCAGCATGACATGGACTAGCGTAGGCACCGGGGAGCTGTTTTTT; v_gene: TRBV27; abundance: NA; j_gene: TRBJ2-2; d_gene: TRBD2
CDR3aa: CASSYSSSATNEKLFF; CDR3nt: TGTGCCAGCAGTTACTCGAGTAGCGCAACTAATGAAAAACTGTTTTTT; v_gene: TRBV6-5; abundance: NA; j_gene: TRBJ1-4; d_gene: NA
CDR3aa: CASSPGQGISNQPQHF; CDR3nt: TGCGCCAGCAGCCCGGGACAGGGGATTTCAAATCAGCCCCAGCATTTT; v_gene: TRBV5-1; abundance: NA; j_gene: TRBJ1-5; d_gene: TRBD1
CDR3aa: CASSPRQGAKAFF; CDR3nt: TGTGCCAGCAGTCCGAGACAGGGGGCTAAAGCTTTCTTT; v_gene: TRBV6-6; abundance: NA; j_gene: TRBJ1-1; d_gene: TRBD1
CDR3aa: CASSRGLSYYNSPLHF; CDR3nt: TGTGCCAGCAGTCGCGGTTTGTCGTACTATAATTCACCCCTCCACTTT; v_gene: TRBV7-9; abundance: NA; j_gene: TRBJ1-6; d_gene: NA
CDR3aa: CASSREGQVIYGYTF; CDR3nt: TGCGCCAGCAGCAGAGAGGGACAGGTGATTTATGGCTACACCTTC; v_gene: TRBV5-1; abundance: few; j_gene: TRBJ1-2; d_gene: TRBD1
CDR3aa: CASSSQTGDGSPLHF; CDR3nt: TGTGCCAGTAGTAGCCAGACAGGGGATGGTTCACCCCTCCACTTT; v_gene: TRBV19; abundance: NA; j_gene: TRBJ1-6; d_gene: TRBD1
CDR3aa: CASSSGSARGRRETQYF; CDR3nt: TGTGCCAGCAGTTCGGGTAGCGCGCGGGGGAGGAGAGAGACCCAGTACTTC; v_gene: TRBV27; abundance: NA; j_gene: TRBJ2-5; d_gene: TRBD2
CDR3aa: CSVPVGTDNYGYTF; CDR3nt: TGCAGCGTCCCAGTGGGGACAGATAACTATGGCTACACCTTC; v_gene: TRBV29-1; abundance: once; j_gene: TRBJ1-2; d_gene: TRBD1
CDR3aa: CASSVEGVRTDTQYF; CDR3nt: TGTGCCAGCAGCGTCGAGGGAGTCCGCACAGATACGCAGTATTTT; v_gene: TRBV9; abundance: NA; j_gene: TRBJ2-3; d_gene: NA
CDR3aa: CASSSHLGGGPYNEQFF; CDR3nt: TGTGCCAGCAGCTCCCACTTGGGGGGGGGCCCTTACAATGAGCAGTTCTTC; v_gene: TRBV7-2; abundance: NA; j_gene: TRBJ2-1; d_gene: NA
CDR3aa: CASSEMARTAGNSPLHF; CDR3nt: TGTGCCAGCAGTGAAATGGCCCGGACAGCCGGGAATTCACCCCTCCACTTT; v_gene: TRBV6-1; abundance: NA; j_gene: TRBJ1-6; d_gene: NA
CDR3aa: CASSHATEHEQYF; CDR3nt: TGTGCCAGCAGTCACGCAACAGAACACGAGCAGTACTTC; v_gene: TRBV28; abundance: NA; j_gene: TRBJ2-7; d_gene: NA
CDR3aa: CASSYSGGFNQPQHF; CDR3nt: TGTGCCAGCAGTTACTCGGGGGGTTTCAATCAGCCCCAGCATTTT; v_gene: TRBV6-6; abundance: NA; j_gene: TRBJ1-5; d_gene: NA
CDR3aa: CASSLTGGARETQYF; CDR3nt: TGTGCCAGCAGCTTGACAGGGGGCGCAAGGGAGACCCAGTACTTC; v_gene: TRBV7-3; abundance: NA; j_gene: TRBJ2-5; d_gene: TRBD1
CDR3aa: CAWGSRNSYNEQFF; CDR3nt: TGTGCCTGGGGCTCTAGAAACTCCTACAATGAGCAGTTCTTC; v_gene: TRBV30; abundance: NA; j_gene: TRBJ2-1; d_gene: NA
CDR3aa: CASSQDLQTNYGYTF; CDR3nt: TGCGCCAGCAGCCAAGACTTGCAGACTAACTATGGCTACACCTTC; v_gene: TRBV4-3; abundance: NA; j_gene: TRBJ1-2; d_gene: NA
CDR3aa: CAISEPPSGGRNEQFF; CDR3nt: TGTGCCATCAGTGAGCCCCCTAGCGGGGGAAGAAATGAGCAGTTCTTC; v_gene: TRBV10-3; abundance: NA; j_gene: TRBJ2-1; d_gene: TRBD2
CDR3aa: CASGSGEYREQYF; CDR3nt: TGTGCCAGCGGCTCTGGGGAGTATCGGGAGCAGTACTTC; v_gene: TRBV6-1; abundance: few; j_gene: TRBJ2-7; d_gene: NA
CDR3aa: CASSVGVGLAGDTGELFF; CDR3nt: TGTGCCAGCAGCGTAGGTGTGGGACTAGCGGGAGACACCGGGGAGCTGTTTTTT; v_gene: TRBV9; abundance: NA; j_gene: TRBJ2-2; d_gene: TRBD2
CDR3aa: CASSLGQGLSNQPQHF; CDR3nt: TGTGCCAGCAGCTTAGGACAGGGCCTTAGCAATCAGCCCCAGCATTTT; v_gene: TRBV7-6; abundance: NA; j_gene: TRBJ1-5; d_gene: TRBD1
CDR3aa: CAWSADRDSVKLFF; CDR3nt: TGTGCCTGGAGTGCGGACAGGGATTCGGTAAAACTGTTTTTT; v_gene: TRBV30; abundance: NA; j_gene: TRBJ1-4; d_gene: TRBD1
CDR3aa: CASSQDGYGNTIYF; CDR3nt: TGCGCCAGCAGCCAAGACGGGTATGGAAACACCATATATTTT; v_gene: TRBV4-1; abundance: NA; j_gene: TRBJ1-3; d_gene: NA
CDR3aa: CASSRTGFGDTEAFF; CDR3nt: TGTGCCAGCAGTCGGACAGGGTTCGGAGACACTGAAGCTTTCTTT; v_gene: TRBV27; abundance: NA; j_gene: TRBJ1-1; d_gene: TRBD1
CDR3aa: CASSLGHITDTQYF; CDR3nt: TGCGCCAGCAGCTTGGGGCACATCACAGATACGCAGTATTTT; v_gene: TRBV5-1; abundance: NA; j_gene: TRBJ2-3; d_gene: NA
CDR3aa: CATKSRHLNTEAFF; CDR3nt: TGTGCCACCAAAAGCAGGCACCTGAACACTGAAGCTTTCTTT; v_gene: TRBV15; abundance: NA; j_gene: TRBJ1-1; d_gene: NA
CDR3aa: CASSTSGAHTDTQYF; CDR3nt: TGCGCCAGCTCGACTAGCGGGGCGCACACAGATACGCAGTATTTT; v_gene: TRBV5-1; abundance: NA; j_gene: TRBJ2-3; d_gene: TRBD2
CDR3aa: CASSYSPSRNSPLHF; CDR3nt: TGTGCCAGCAGTTACTCGCCCTCGAGAAATTCACCCCTCCACTTT; v_gene: TRBV6-5; abundance: once; j_gene: TRBJ1-6; d_gene: NA
CDR3aa: CASSSPPGTGGFNEQFF; CDR3nt: TGTGCCAGCAGCAGCCCGCCAGGGACAGGGGGATTCAATGAGCAGTTCTTC; v_gene: TRBV9; abundance: NA; j_gene: TRBJ2-1; d_gene: TRBD1
CDR3aa: CASSQASGRPHRFYEQYF; CDR3nt: TGTGCCAGCAGCCAAGCTAGCGGGAGGCCTCACCGGTTTTACGAGCAGTACTTC; v_gene: TRBV14; abundance: NA; j_gene: TRBJ2-7; d_gene: TRBD2
CDR3aa: CSVVRPERGRGNTIYF; CDR3nt: TGCAGCGTTGTACGGCCAGAGCGGGGGCGTGGAAACACCATATATTTT; v_gene: TRBV29-1; abundance: NA; j_gene: TRBJ1-3; d_gene: NA
CDR3aa: CASSRGRETQYF; CDR3nt: TGTGCCAGCAGCCGCGGTAGGGAGACCCAGTACTTC; v_gene: TRBV14; abundance: NA; j_gene: TRBJ2-5; d_gene: NA
CDR3aa: CASQPGVSYNEQFF; CDR3nt: TGTGCCAGCCAACCGGGAGTGTCCTACAATGAGCAGTTCTTC; v_gene: TRBV9; abundance: NA; j_gene: TRBJ2-1; d_gene: NA
CDR3aa: CASSGQGMSNEKLFF; CDR3nt: TGTGCCAGCAGCGGACAGGGAATGTCTAATGAAAAACTGTTTTTT; v_gene: TRBV6-1; abundance: NA; j_gene: TRBJ1-4; d_gene: TRBD1
CDR3aa: CASSLGLGGETQYF; CDR3nt: TGTGCCAGCAGCTTAGGACTAGGCGGAGAGACCCAGTACTTC; v_gene: TRBV7-2; abundance: NA; j_gene: TRBJ2-5; d_gene: NA
CDR3aa: CASVLNTEAFF; CDR3nt: TGTGCCAGCGTGTTAAACACTGAAGCTTTCTTT; v_gene: TRBV6-1; abundance: NA; j_gene: TRBJ1-1; d_gene: NA
CDR3aa: CASSDQLWSNTGELFF; CDR3nt: TGTGCCAGCAGTGATCAGTTATGGTCGAACACCGGGGAGCTGTTTTTT; v_gene: TRBV2; abundance: once; j_gene: TRBJ2-2; d_gene: NA
CDR3aa: CASSGGQYGYTF; CDR3nt: TGTGCCAGCAGTGGCGGACAGTATGGCTACACCTTC; v_gene: TRBV6-5; abundance: NA; j_gene: TRBJ1-2; d_gene: NA
CDR3aa: CASSLGSGTDTQYF; CDR3nt: TGCGCCAGCAGCTTGGGTAGCGGCACAGATACGCAGTATTTT; v_gene: TRBV5-1; abundance: once; j_gene: TRBJ2-3; d_gene: NA
CDR3aa: CASSFRRDSRYEQYF; CDR3nt: TGTGCCAGCAGTTTCCGTCGGGACTCAAGATACGAGCAGTACTTC; v_gene: TRBV27; abundance: NA; j_gene: TRBJ2-7; d_gene: NA